These T cell receptor beta chains were read from a single sample in a study of CD8 T cells in Susac syndrome. MiXCR, applied by TCRdb to the immunoSEQ multiplex PCR reads, yields one record per CDR3 protein. The sample contains about 73,000 distinct CDR3 sequences, roughly 95% of which appear only once. Sequencing was performed on CD8+ T cells from PBMCs. Every receptor here comes from a human donor with multiple sclerosis. Each CDR3 is given with its conserved first and last residue. Each record gives: V gene, J gene, D gene, clone size, CDR3 protein, CDR3 DNA. The D gene is left open where the match is weak. A row's size may be missing; if present it is once, few, many or a size class.

>TRBV7-9|TRBJ2-7|NA|NA
CASSWDKLTYEQYF
TGTGCCAGCAGCTGGGACAAATTGACCTACGAGCAGTACTTC
>TRBV6-6|TRBJ1-2|NA|NA
CASSDLGGADYGYTF
TGTGCCAGCAGTGATCTCGGGGGGGCCGACTATGGCTACACCTTC
>TRBV9|TRBJ2-2|NA|NA
CASSVVAGELFF
TGTGCCAGCAGCGTAGTGGCCGGGGAGCTGTTTTTT
>TRBV13|TRBJ2-2|TRBD1|NA
CASTDRANTGELFF
TGTGCCAGCACCGACAGGGCGAACACCGGGGAGCTGTTTTTT
>TRBV6-1|TRBJ2-1|NA|NA
CASSLGPHSVRSYNEQFF
TGTGCCAGCTCGTTGGGACCGCATAGCGTCCGCTCCTACAATGAGCAGTTCTTC
>TRBV3-1|TRBJ2-7|NA|NA
CASSLGVLDEQYF
TGTGCCAGCAGCCTGGGGGTCCTGGACGAGCAGTACTTC
>TRBV7-2|TRBJ1-1|TRBD1|NA
CASSSFDRGQVGAFF
TGTGCCAGCAGCTCGTTTGACAGGGGGCAGGTGGGAGCTTTCTTT
>TRBV7-9|TRBJ2-1|NA|once
CASSHGRGNEQFF
TGTGCCAGCAGCCACGGACGGGGCAATGAGCAGTTCTTC
>TRBV7-6|TRBJ1-3|NA|NA
CASSSGTQIVAGNTIYF
TGTGCCAGCAGCTCCGGGACACAGATAGTCGCTGGAAACACCATATATTTT
>TRBV20-1|TRBJ1-2|TRBD1|NA
CSARDREYGYTF
TGCAGTGCTAGGGACAGGGAGTATGGCTACACCTTC
>TRBV30|TRBJ1-5|NA|NA
CAWSQEKQPQHF
TGTGCCTGGAGTCAGGAAAAACAGCCCCAGCATTTT
>TRBV2|TRBJ1-3|TRBD1|NA
CASTGQGANTIYF
TGTGCCAGCACTGGACAGGGGGCGAACACCATATATTTT
>TRBV11-2|TRBJ2-5|NA|NA
CASSLTPPTGAETQYF
TGTGCCAGCAGCTTAACCCCTCCGACAGGCGCGGAGACCCAGTACTTC
>TRBV29-1|TRBJ1-1|NA|NA
CSVGEGGQAFF
TGCAGCGTTGGAGAAGGGGGTCAAGCTTTCTTT
>TRBV12-3/TRBV12-4|TRBJ2-2|NA|NA
CASSLVWGELFF
TGTGCCAGCAGTTTAGTTTGGGGGGAGCTGTTTTTT
>TRBV27|TRBJ2-5|NA|NA
CASSWMRGGETQYF
TGTGCCAGCAGTTGGATGCGAGGTGGGGAGACCCAGTACTTC
>TRBV5-1|TRBJ2-5|NA|NA
CASRRQDEKETQYF
TGCGCCAGCAGAAGACAGGACGAAAAAGAGACCCAGTACTTC
>TRBV5-1|TRBJ1-1|TRBD1|NA
CASSLLHLQGVSVAEAFF
TGCGCCAGCAGCCTACTTCACCTGCAGGGGGTTTCCGTGGCTGAAGCTTTCTTT
>TRBV29-1|TRBJ2-7|NA|NA
CSVRCTFWWLRDGGVEQYF
TGCAGCGTCCGGTGTACCTTTTGGTGGTTGAGGGACGGCGGCGTCGAGCAGTACTTC
>TRBV30|TRBJ2-2|NA|NA
CASPQGNTGELFF
TGTGCCTCCCCCCAGGGGAACACCGGGGAGCTGTTTTTT
>TRBV2|TRBJ2-7|TRBD2|NA
CASSEVAGGEEQYF
TGTGCCAGCAGTGAGGTAGCGGGAGGGGAAGAGCAGTACTTC
>TRBV25-1|TRBJ1-3|NA|NA
CASSGLVSGNTIYF
TGTGCCAGCAGTGGCCTTGTGTCTGGAAACACCATATATTTT
>TRBV6-6|TRBJ1-2|NA|NA
CASTGGGARGYTF
TGTGCCAGCACCGGGGGAGGGGCGCGAGGCTACACCTTC
>TRBV27|TRBJ1-5|NA|NA
CASSHRSNQPQHF
TGTGCCAGCAGTCACAGGTCCAATCAGCCCCAGCATTTT
>TRBV7-2|TRBJ2-3|TRBD1|NA
CASSSGQGTSDTQYF
TGTGCCAGCAGCTCAGGACAGGGCACTTCGGATACGCAGTATTTT
>TRBV24-1|TRBJ2-5|TRBD2|NA
CATSPGTSGEYQETQYF
TGTGCCACCAGCCCCGGGACTAGCGGGGAGTACCAAGAGACCCAGTACTTC
>TRBV30|TRBJ2-1|NA|NA
CAWSEAASSYNEQFF
TGTGCCTGGAGTGAAGCGGCGAGCTCCTACAATGAGCAGTTCTTC
>TRBV30|TRBJ1-1|NA|NA
CAWSPAGNTEAFF
TGTGCCTGGAGTCCGGCGGGAAACACTGAAGCTTTCTTT
>TRBV27|TRBJ2-7|TRBD1|NA
CASSSSGTGESAAFLEQYF
TGTGCCAGCAGTTCCTCTGGGACAGGGGAAAGCGCTGCTTTCCTCGAGCAGTACTTC
>TRBV3-1|TRBJ2-7|TRBD1|few
CASSHARRRDRVYEQYF
TGTGCCAGCAGCCACGCCAGGCGCCGGGACAGGGTCTACGAGCAGTACTTC
>TRBV7-9|TRBJ1-1|NA|NA
CASSLGGRQRSTEAFF
TGTGCCAGCAGCTTAGGCGGGAGGCAAAGGAGCACTGAAGCTTTCTTT
>TRBV28|TRBJ1-2|NA|NA
CASSLSPSDGYTF
TGTGCCAGCAGCCTCAGTCCCTCGGATGGCTACACCTTC
>TRBV7-2|TRBJ1-5|NA|NA
CASSLDEQPHSNQPQHF
TGTGCCAGCAGCTTAGATGAACAGCCCCATAGCAATCAGCCCCAGCATTTT
>TRBV28|TRBJ2-6|NA|NA
CASGGGRPVLTF
TGTGCCAGCGGCGGGGGCAGGCCCGTCCTGACTTTC
>TRBV3-1|TRBJ2-5|NA|NA
CASNQEEETQYF
TGTGCCAGCAACCAAGAGGAAGAGACCCAGTACTTC
>TRBV7-9|TRBJ2-7|TRBD1|NA
CASSLGDSQYSYEQYF
TGTGCCAGCAGCCTAGGGGACAGCCAATACTCCTACGAGCAGTACTTC
>TRBV10-2|TRBJ1-1|TRBD1|NA
CASSEFRGLKTEAFF
TGCGCCAGCAGTGAATTTAGGGGGCTGAAAACTGAAGCTTTCTTT
>TRBV28|TRBJ1-1|NA|NA
CASSFPPMNTEAFF
TGTGCCAGCAGTTTTCCCCCAATGAACACTGAAGCCTTCTTT
>TRBV7-9|TRBJ1-1|TRBD1|NA
CASVLTGGYTEAFF
TGTGCCAGCGTCTTAACAGGGGGCTACACTGAAGCTTTCTTT
>TRBV5-1|TRBJ2-5|NA|NA
CASSLGWGQETQYF
TGCGCCAGCAGCTTGGGGTGGGGCCAAGAGACCCAGTACTTC
>TRBV7-9|TRBJ2-5|NA|NA
CASSLNRETQYF
TGTGCCAGCAGCCTTAATAGGGAGACCCAGTACTTC
>TRBV2|TRBJ2-1|NA|NA
CASSAVEQFF
TGTGCCAGCAGTGCGGTTGAGCAGTTCTTC